This TCR beta chain stems from a study of a mutant IDH1 vaccine in newly diagnosed glioma. Whole-study context: Vaccine administration was initiated 4-6 weeks following radiotherapy alone, or with temozolomide cycles. Treated patients showed a male proportion of roughly 62%, a female proportion of 37.5%, and a mean age of around 40 years. Therapy received beforehand was radiotherapy, temozolomide, or both, with most patients given both.

Germline values: CDR1 SEHNR, CDR2 FQNEAQ (reference sequence). This CDR3 comprises 11 residues. TCRdb's table, derived via immunoSEQ multiplex PCR, lists solely in-frame clones and lacks some. The data show over 40,000 clones, 81% seen once. Time point in this sample: week 35, safety follow-up. Mutant IDH1 20-mer peptide, at 300 ug, made up each vaccine dose, with topical imiquimod. For this clone: Its antigen is as yet unknown. A read error may account for a junction end that differs from germline.

The chain uses TRBV7-9 and TRBJ1-1; TRBD1 agrees at 8 bases. The sequence came from a woman between 40 and 50 years old with glioma. Some clones in this sample may be carry-over from other donors' samples. Sequenced here: PBMCs, sampled from a glioma patient whose treatment included an IDH1 peptide vaccine. CDR3 in amino acids: CASSPPGQERF. The CDR3 DNA follows: TGTGCCAGCAGCCCGCCGGGACAGGAGCGGTTT.